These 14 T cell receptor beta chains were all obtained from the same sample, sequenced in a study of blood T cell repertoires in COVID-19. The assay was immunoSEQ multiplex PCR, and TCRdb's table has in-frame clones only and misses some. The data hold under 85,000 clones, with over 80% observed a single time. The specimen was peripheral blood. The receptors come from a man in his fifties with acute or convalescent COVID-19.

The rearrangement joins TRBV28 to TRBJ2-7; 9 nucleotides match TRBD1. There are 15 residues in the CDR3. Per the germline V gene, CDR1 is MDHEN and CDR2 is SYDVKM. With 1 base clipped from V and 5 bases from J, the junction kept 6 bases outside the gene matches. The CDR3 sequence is CASSLSGTGSHEQYF. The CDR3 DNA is TGTGCCAGCAGTTTATCCGGGACAGGGTCCCACGAGCAGTACTTC.

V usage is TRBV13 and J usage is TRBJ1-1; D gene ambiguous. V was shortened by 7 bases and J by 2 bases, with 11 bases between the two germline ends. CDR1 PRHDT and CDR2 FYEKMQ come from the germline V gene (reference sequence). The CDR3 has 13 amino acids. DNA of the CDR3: TGTGCCAGCAACTCCGACACTAACACTGAAGCTTTCTTT. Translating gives CASNSDTNTEAFF.

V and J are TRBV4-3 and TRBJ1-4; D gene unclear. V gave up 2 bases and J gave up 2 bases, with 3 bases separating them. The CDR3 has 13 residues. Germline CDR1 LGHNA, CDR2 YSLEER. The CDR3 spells CASSQRTNEKLFF. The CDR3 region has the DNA TGCGCCAGCAGCCAACGGACTAATGAAAAACTGTTTTTT.

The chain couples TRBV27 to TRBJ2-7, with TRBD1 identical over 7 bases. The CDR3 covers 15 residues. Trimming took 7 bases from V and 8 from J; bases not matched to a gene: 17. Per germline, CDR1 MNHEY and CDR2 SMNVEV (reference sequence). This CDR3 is CASIPSGTAPGKQYF. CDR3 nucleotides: TGTGCCAGCATCCCCTCCGGGACAGCCCCGGGGAAGCAGTACTTC.

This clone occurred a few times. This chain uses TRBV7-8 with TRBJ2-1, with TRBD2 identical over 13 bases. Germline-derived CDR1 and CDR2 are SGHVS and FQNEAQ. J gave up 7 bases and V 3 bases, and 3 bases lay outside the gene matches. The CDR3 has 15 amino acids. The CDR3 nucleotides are TGTGCCAGCAGCTTGGGACTAGCGGGAATAAATGAGCAGTTCTTC. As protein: CASSLGLAGINEQFF.

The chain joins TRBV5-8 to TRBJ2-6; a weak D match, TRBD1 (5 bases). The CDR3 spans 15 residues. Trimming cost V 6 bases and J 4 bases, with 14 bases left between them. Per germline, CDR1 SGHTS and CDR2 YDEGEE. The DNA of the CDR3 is TGTGCCAGCAATCCCAGGGTGGCGGGGGCCAACGTCCTGACTTTC. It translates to CASNPRVAGANVLTF.

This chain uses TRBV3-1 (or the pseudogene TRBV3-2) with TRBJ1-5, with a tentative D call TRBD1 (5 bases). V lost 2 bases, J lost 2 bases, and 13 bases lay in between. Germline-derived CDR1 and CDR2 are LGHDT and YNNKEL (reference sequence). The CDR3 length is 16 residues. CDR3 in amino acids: CASSQSTGRGNQPQHF. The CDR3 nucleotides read TGTGCCAGCAGCCAATCAACAGGTAGGGGCAATCAGCCCCAGCATTTT.

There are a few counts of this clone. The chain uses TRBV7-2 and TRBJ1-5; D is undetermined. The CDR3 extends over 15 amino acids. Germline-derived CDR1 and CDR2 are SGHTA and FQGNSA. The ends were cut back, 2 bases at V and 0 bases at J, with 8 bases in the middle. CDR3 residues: CASSLRGYSNQPQHF. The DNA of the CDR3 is TGTGCCAGCAGCTTACGCGGGTATAGCAATCAGCCCCAGCATTTT.

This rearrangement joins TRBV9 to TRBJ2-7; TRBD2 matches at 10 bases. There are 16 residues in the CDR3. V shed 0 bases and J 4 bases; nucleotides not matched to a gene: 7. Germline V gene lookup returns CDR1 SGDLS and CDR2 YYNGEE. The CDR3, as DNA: TGTGCCAGCAGCGTAGGGCCTAGCGGGAGTAGGTACGAGCAGTACTTC. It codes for CASSVGPSGSRYEQYF.

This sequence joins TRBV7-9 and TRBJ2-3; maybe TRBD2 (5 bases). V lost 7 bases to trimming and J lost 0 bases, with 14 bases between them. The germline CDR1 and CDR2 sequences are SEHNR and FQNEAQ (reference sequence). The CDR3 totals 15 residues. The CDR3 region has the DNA TGTGCCAGCACCAAGCCATCGGGGAGCACAGATACGCAGTATTTT. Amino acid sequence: CASTKPSGSTDTQYF.

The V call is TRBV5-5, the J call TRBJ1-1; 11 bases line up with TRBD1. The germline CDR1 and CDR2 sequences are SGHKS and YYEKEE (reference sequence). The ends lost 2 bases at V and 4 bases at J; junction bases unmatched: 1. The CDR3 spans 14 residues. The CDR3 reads CASSFGTGGTEAFF. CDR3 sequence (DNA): TGTGCCAGCAGCTTTGGGACAGGGGGCACTGAAGCTTTCTTT.

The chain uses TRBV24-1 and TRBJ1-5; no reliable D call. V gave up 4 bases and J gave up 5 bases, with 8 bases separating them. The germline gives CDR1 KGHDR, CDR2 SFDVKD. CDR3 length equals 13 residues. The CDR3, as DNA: TGTGCCACCAGTGACGGAGGGCATCAGCCCCAGCATTTT. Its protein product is CATSDGGHQPQHF.

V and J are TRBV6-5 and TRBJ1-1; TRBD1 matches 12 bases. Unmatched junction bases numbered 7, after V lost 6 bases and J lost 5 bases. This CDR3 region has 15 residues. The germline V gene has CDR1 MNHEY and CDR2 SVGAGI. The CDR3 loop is CASRPAGQGATEAFF. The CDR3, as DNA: TGTGCCAGCAGACCCGCGGGACAGGGGGCGACTGAAGCTTTCTTT.

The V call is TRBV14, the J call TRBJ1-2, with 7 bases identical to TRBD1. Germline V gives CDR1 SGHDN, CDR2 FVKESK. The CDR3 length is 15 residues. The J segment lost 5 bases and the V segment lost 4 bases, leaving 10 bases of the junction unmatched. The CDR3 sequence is CASSPRGTDLYGYTF. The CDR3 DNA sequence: TGTGCCAGCAGCCCCCGAGGGACAGACCTATATGGCTACACCTTC.